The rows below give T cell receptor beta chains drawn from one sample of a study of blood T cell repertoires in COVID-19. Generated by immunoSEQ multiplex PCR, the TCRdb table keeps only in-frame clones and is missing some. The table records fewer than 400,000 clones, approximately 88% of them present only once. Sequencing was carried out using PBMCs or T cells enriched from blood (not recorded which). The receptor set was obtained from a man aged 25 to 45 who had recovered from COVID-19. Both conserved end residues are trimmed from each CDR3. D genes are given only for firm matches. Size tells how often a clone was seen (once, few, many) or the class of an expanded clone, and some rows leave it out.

CDR3aa: ASSSNRGHEQY
d_gene: TRBD1
abundance: -
v_gene: TRBV27
j_gene: TRBJ2-7

CDR3aa: ASSPEGAMPYEQY
d_gene: TRBD1
abundance: -
v_gene: TRBV5-1
j_gene: TRBJ2-7

CDR3aa: ASRLEEGGYGYT
d_gene: -
abundance: -
v_gene: TRBV5-1
j_gene: TRBJ1-2

CDR3aa: ASSAGSVTF
d_gene: -
abundance: -
v_gene: TRBV2
j_gene: TRBJ1-1

CDR3aa: ASSQEGGFGNTIY
d_gene: -
abundance: -
v_gene: TRBV4-1
j_gene: TRBJ1-3

CDR3aa: ATSGTSGGTYNEQF
d_gene: TRBD2
abundance: -
v_gene: TRBV15
j_gene: TRBJ2-1

CDR3aa: ASSYSSSTNEKLF
d_gene: -
abundance: -
v_gene: TRBV9
j_gene: TRBJ1-4

CDR3aa: ASSFLSWGQDTQY
d_gene: -
abundance: -
v_gene: TRBV7-2
j_gene: TRBJ2-3

CDR3aa: ASSAPRQANYGYT
d_gene: -
abundance: -
v_gene: TRBV9
j_gene: TRBJ1-2

CDR3aa: ASSTGGNQPQH
d_gene: TRBD1
abundance: -
v_gene: TRBV19
j_gene: TRBJ1-5

CDR3aa: ASRLTGTGNSSYNSPLH
d_gene: TRBD1
abundance: -
v_gene: TRBV11-3
j_gene: TRBJ1-6

CDR3aa: ASSSDPILAGYNEQF
d_gene: TRBD2
abundance: -
v_gene: TRBV7-3
j_gene: TRBJ2-1

CDR3aa: ASSRDLDKNIQY
d_gene: -
abundance: -
v_gene: TRBV7-9
j_gene: TRBJ2-4

CDR3aa: ASSLAGQRNTGELF
d_gene: -
abundance: -
v_gene: TRBV11-2
j_gene: TRBJ2-2

CDR3aa: ASSLDLAGGLEQY
d_gene: TRBD2
abundance: -
v_gene: TRBV5-1
j_gene: TRBJ2-7

CDR3aa: ASSETSGGGNEQF
d_gene: TRBD2
abundance: many
v_gene: TRBV6-4
j_gene: TRBJ2-1

CDR3aa: ASSYGTGQSGNTIY
d_gene: TRBD1
abundance: -
v_gene: TRBV5-4
j_gene: TRBJ1-3

CDR3aa: ASSSNSNSPLH
d_gene: -
abundance: -
v_gene: TRBV5-6
j_gene: TRBJ1-6

CDR3aa: ASSLAGQGLEPQH
d_gene: TRBD1
abundance: -
v_gene: TRBV7-9
j_gene: TRBJ1-5

CDR3aa: ASGAGTGEKLF
d_gene: TRBD1
abundance: few
v_gene: TRBV5-1
j_gene: TRBJ1-4

CDR3aa: ASRDSSLYGYT
d_gene: TRBD1
abundance: -
v_gene: TRBV12-3/TRBV12-4
j_gene: TRBJ1-2

CDR3aa: ATSRVRDSSYEQY
d_gene: TRBD1
abundance: -
v_gene: TRBV15
j_gene: TRBJ2-7

CDR3aa: ASSLAGDSYNEQF
d_gene: -
abundance: once
v_gene: TRBV5-1
j_gene: TRBJ2-1

CDR3aa: AIRRGLEEKLF
d_gene: -
abundance: few
v_gene: TRBV10-3
j_gene: TRBJ1-4

CDR3aa: ASSLWGPRNTEAF
d_gene: -
abundance: -
v_gene: TRBV27
j_gene: TRBJ1-1

CDR3aa: ASSPNYGELF
d_gene: -
abundance: -
v_gene: TRBV18
j_gene: TRBJ2-2

CDR3aa: ASSRTGGSYEQY
d_gene: TRBD1
abundance: -
v_gene: TRBV7-2
j_gene: TRBJ2-7

CDR3aa: ASSGPGQGGYGYT
d_gene: TRBD1
abundance: -
v_gene: TRBV28
j_gene: TRBJ1-2

CDR3aa: ASSFRGLETQY
d_gene: -
abundance: -
v_gene: TRBV12-3/TRBV12-4
j_gene: TRBJ2-5

CDR3aa: ASSLGGLVDEQY
d_gene: TRBD2
abundance: -
v_gene: TRBV5-1
j_gene: TRBJ2-7

CDR3aa: ASSLYKNTGELF
d_gene: -
abundance: -
v_gene: TRBV5-4
j_gene: TRBJ2-2

CDR3aa: ASSLTGMGPNTEAF
d_gene: -
abundance: -
v_gene: TRBV13
j_gene: TRBJ1-1

CDR3aa: ASSGTGGPNYGYT
d_gene: TRBD1
abundance: -
v_gene: TRBV2
j_gene: TRBJ1-2

CDR3aa: ASSRGQGISYEQY
d_gene: TRBD1
abundance: -
v_gene: TRBV6-5
j_gene: TRBJ2-7

CDR3aa: ASSPQGMNTEAF
d_gene: TRBD1
abundance: once
v_gene: TRBV6-5
j_gene: TRBJ1-1